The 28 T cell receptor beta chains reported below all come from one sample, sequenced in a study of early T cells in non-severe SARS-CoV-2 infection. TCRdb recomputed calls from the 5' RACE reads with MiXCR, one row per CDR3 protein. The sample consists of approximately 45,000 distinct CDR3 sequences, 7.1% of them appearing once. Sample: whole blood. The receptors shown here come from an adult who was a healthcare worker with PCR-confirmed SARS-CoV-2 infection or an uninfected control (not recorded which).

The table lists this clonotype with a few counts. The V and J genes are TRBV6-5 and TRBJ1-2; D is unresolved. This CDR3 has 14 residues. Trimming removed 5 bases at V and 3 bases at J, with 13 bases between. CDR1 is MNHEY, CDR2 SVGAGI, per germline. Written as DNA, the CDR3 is TGTGCCAGCAGTCGGATTTCACGCGACTATGGCTACACCTTC. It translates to CASSRISRDYGYTF.

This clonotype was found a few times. For the CDR3, the DNA is TGTGCCAGCAGCCCGACTAGGAGGGATGGGGGTCTCAATGAGCAGTTCTTC. Protein sequence: CASSPTRRDGGLNEQFF. This chain connects TRBV12-3 or TRBV12-4 to TRBJ2-1; possible D gene TRBD2, 6 bases. The CDR3 consists of 17 residues. Trimming shortened V by 6 bases and J by 6 bases, and 24 bases separated the two germline ends.

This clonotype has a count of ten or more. The CDR3 here is CASSRGSGANVLTF. CDR3 nucleotides: TGTGCCAGCAGTAGAGGGTCTGGGGCCAACGTCCTGACTTTC. This chain links TRBV6-2 or TRBV6-3 with TRBJ2-6; possibly TRBD2 for D (5 bases). The germline CDR1 and CDR2 sequences are MNHEY and SVGEGT. Trimming cost V 5 bases and J 1 base, with 6 bases left between them. The CDR3 length is 14 residues.

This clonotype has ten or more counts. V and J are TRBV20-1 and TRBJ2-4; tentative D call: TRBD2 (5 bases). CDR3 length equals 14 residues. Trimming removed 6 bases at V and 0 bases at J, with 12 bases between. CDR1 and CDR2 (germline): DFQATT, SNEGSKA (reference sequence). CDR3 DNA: TGCAGTGCACGGGATTACCTAGCCAAAAACATTCAGTACTTC. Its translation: CSARDYLAKNIQYF.

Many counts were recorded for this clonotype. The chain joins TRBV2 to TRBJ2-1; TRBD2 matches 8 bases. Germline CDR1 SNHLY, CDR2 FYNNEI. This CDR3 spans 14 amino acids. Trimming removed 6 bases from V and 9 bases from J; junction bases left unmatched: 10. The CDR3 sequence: CASSPGLGGSEQFF. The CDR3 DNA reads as TGTGCCAGCAGCCCGGGACTAGGAGGCAGTGAGCAGTTCTTC.

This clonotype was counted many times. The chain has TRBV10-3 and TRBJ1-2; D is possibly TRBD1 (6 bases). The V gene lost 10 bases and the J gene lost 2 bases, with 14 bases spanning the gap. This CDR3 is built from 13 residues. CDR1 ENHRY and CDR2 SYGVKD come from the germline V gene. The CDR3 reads CATVDSQNYGYTF. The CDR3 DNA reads TGTGCCACCGTGGACAGTCAGAACTATGGCTACACCTTC.

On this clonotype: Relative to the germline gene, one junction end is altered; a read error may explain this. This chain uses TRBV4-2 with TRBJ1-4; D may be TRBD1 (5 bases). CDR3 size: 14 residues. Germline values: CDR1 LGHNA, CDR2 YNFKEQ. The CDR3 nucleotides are TGTGCCAGCAGCCAAGGGCAGGGTAATGATAAACTGTTTTTT. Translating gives CASSQGQGNDKLFF.

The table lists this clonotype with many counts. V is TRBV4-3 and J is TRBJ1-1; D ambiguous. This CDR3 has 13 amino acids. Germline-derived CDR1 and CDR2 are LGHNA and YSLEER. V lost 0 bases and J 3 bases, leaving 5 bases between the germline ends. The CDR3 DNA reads TGCGCCAGCAGCCAAGACGGCGACACTGAAGCTTTCTTT. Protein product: CASSQDGDTEAFF.

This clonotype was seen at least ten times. In nucleotides, the CDR3 is TGCAGTGCTAGAGACCGGACAGGGGGTCTCTACGAGCAGTACTTC. It specifies CSARDRTGGLYEQYF. The J gene is TRBJ2-7, the V gene TRBV20-1; 10 nucleotides agree with TRBD1. Germline values: CDR1 DFQATT, CDR2 SNEGSKA (reference sequence). The length of the CDR3 is 15 residues. Trimming cost V 0 bases and J 3 bases; bases outside gene matches: 5.

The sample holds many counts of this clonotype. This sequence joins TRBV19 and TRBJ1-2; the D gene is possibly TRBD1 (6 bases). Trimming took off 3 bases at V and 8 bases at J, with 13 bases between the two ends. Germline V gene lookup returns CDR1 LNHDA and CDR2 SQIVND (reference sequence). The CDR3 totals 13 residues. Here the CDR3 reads CASSIGGGGGYTF. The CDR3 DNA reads TGTGCCAGTAGTATCGGTGGCGGGGGCGGCTACACCTTC.

The CDR3 is CASSIWGGTDTQYF. CDR3 nucleotides: TGCGCCAGCAGCATCTGGGGCGGCACAGATACGCAGTATTTT. The chain employs TRBV5-1 and TRBJ2-3; D is perhaps TRBD1 (5 bases). The CDR3 runs to 14 residues. The V gene lost 4 bases and the J gene lost 1 base, with 10 bases spanning the gap. Germline V gene lookup returns CDR1 SGHRS and CDR2 YFSETQ.

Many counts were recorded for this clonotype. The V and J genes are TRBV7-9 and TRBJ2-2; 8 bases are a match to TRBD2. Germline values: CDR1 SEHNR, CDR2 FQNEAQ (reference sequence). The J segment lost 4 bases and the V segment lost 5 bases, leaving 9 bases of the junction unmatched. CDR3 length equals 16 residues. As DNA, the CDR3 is TGTGCCAGCAGCCTTCCAATCGGGGGGGCCACCGGGGAGCTGTTTTTT. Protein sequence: CASSLPIGGATGELFF.

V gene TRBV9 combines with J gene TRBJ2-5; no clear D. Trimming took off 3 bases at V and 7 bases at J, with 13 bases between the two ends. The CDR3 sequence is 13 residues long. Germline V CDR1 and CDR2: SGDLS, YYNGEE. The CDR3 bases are TGTGCCAGCAGCGGTCGACTTCCCGGGACCCAGTACTTC. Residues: CASSGRLPGTQYF.

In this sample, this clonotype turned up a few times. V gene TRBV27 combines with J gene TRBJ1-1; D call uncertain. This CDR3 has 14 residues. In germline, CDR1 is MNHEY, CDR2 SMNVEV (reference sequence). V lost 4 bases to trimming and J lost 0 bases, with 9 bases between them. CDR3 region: CASSSGPLNTEAFF. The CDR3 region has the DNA TGTGCCAGCAGTTCCGGACCGCTGAACACTGAAGCTTTCTTT.

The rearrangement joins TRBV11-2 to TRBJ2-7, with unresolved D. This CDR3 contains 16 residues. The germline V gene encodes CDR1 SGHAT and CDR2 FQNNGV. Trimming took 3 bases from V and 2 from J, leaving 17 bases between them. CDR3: CASSFTGRPTAYEQYF. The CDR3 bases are TGTGCCAGCAGCTTCACGGGCAGACCGACGGCCTACGAGCAGTACTTC. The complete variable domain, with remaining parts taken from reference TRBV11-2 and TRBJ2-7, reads EAGVAQSPRYKIIEKRQSVAFWCNPISGHATLYWYQQILGQGPKLLIQFQNNGVVDDSQLPKDRFSAERLKGVDSTLKIQPAKLEDSAVYLCASSFTGRPTAYEQYFGPGTRLTVT.

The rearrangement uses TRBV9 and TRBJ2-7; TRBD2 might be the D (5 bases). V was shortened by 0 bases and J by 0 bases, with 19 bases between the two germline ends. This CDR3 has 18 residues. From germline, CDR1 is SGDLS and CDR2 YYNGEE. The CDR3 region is CASSVGGFLDSPSYEQYF. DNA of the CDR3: TGTGCCAGCAGCGTAGGAGGGTTTTTGGATTCACCCTCCTACGAGCAGTACTTC.

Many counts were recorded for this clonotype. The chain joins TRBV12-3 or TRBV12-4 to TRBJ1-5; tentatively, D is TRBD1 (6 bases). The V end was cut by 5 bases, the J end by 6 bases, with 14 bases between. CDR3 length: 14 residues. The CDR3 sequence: CASSTSGVGQPQHF. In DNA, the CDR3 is TGTGCCAGCAGTACGTCAGGGGTGGGTCAGCCCCAGCATTTT.

The CDR3 DNA reads as TGTGCCAGCAGTTACGGACAGGGGAAGGGCGAGCAGTACTTC. Its protein product is CASSYGQGKGEQYF. V is TRBV5-6 and J is TRBJ2-7; 9 bases align to TRBD1. V gave up 5 bases and J gave up 6 bases; unmatched junction bases: 9. This CDR3 comprises 14 residues. Germline V gene data show CDR1 as SGHDT and CDR2 as YYEEEE.

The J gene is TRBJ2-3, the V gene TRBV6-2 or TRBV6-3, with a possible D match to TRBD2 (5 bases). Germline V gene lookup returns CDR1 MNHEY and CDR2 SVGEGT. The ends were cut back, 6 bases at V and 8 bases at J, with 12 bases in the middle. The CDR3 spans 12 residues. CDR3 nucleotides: TGTGCCAGCAGCCTAGCACCCGGTACGCAGTATTTT. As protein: CASSLAPGTQYF.

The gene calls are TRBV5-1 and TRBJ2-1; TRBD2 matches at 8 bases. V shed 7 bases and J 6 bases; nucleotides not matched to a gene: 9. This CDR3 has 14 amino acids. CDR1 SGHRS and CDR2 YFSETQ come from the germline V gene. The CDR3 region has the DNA TGCGCCAGCCCCCCCGGGGGGGGGCCCAATGAGCAGTTCTTC. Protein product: CASPPGGGPNEQFF.

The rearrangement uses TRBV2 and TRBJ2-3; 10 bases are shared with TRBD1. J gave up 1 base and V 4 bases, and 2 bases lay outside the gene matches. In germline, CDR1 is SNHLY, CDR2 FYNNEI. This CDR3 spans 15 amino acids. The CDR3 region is CASSADRGRTDTQYF. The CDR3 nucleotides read TGTGCCAGCAGTGCTGACAGGGGGCGCACAGATACGCAGTATTTT.

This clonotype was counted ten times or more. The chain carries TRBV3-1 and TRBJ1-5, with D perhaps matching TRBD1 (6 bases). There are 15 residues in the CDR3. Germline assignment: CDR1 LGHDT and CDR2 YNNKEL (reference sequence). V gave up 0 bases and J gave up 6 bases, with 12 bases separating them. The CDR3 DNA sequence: TGTGCCAGCAGCCAAGATGGGGCCAGGGGTCAGCCCCAGCATTTT. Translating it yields CASSQDGARGQPQHF.

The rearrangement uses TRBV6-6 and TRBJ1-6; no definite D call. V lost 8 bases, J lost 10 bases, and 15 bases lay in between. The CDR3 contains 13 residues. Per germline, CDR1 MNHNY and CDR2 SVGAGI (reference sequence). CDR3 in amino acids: CASSPLEISPLHF. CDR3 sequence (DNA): TGTGCCAGCTCCCCTCTAGAAATCTCACCCCTCCACTTT.

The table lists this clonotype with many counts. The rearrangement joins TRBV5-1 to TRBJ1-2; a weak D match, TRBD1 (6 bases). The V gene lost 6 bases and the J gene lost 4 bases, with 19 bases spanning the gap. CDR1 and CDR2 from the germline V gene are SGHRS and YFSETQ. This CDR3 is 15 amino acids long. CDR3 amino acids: CASTFSGQGSYGYTF. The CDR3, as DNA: TGCGCCAGCACCTTCTCCGGGCAGGGGAGCTATGGCTACACCTTC.

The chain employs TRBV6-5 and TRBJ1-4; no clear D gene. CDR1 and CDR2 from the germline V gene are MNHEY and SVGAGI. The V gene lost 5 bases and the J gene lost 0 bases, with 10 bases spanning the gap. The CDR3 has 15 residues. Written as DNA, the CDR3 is TGTGCCAGCAGTGATCGAATGCCAACTAATGAAAAACTGTTTTTT. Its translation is CASSDRMPTNEKLFF.

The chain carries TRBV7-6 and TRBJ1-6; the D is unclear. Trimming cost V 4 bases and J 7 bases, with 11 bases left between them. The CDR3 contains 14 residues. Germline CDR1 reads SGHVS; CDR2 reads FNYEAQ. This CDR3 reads CASSSSTGNSPLHF. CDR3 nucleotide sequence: TGTGCCAGCAGCTCATCGACGGGGAATTCACCCCTCCACTTT.

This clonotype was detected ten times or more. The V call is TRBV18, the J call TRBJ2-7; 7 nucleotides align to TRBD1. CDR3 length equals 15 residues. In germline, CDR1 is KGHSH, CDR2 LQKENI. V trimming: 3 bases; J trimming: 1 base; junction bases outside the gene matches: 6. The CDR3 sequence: CASSPETGRSYEQYF. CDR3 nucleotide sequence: TGTGCCAGCTCACCGGAGACAGGGCGATCCTACGAGCAGTACTTC. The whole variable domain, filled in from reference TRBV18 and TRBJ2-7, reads NAGVMQNPRHLVRRRGQEARLRCSPMKGHSHVYWYRQLPEEGLKFMVYLQKENIIDESGMPKERFSAEFPKEGPSILRIQQVVRGDSAAYFCASSPETGRSYEQYFGPGTRLTVT.

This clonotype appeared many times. The CDR3 DNA follows: TGTGCCAGCAGCTTATCAGGGGGAACTGAAGCTTTCTTT. Residues: CASSLSGGTEAFF. This chain links TRBV7-3 with TRBJ1-1, with 7 bases fitting TRBD1. V dropped 2 bases and J dropped 5; count of bases not matched to a gene: 2. The CDR3 length is 13 residues. CDR1 is SGHTA and CDR2 is FQGTGA in the germline V gene. Variable domain in full (rest from reference TRBV7-3 and TRBJ1-1): GAGVSQTPSNKVTEKGKYVELRCDPISGHTALYWYRQSLGQGPEFLIYFQGTGAADDSGLPNDRFFAVRPEGSVSTLKIQRTERGDSAVYLCASSLSGGTEAFFGQGTRLTVV.